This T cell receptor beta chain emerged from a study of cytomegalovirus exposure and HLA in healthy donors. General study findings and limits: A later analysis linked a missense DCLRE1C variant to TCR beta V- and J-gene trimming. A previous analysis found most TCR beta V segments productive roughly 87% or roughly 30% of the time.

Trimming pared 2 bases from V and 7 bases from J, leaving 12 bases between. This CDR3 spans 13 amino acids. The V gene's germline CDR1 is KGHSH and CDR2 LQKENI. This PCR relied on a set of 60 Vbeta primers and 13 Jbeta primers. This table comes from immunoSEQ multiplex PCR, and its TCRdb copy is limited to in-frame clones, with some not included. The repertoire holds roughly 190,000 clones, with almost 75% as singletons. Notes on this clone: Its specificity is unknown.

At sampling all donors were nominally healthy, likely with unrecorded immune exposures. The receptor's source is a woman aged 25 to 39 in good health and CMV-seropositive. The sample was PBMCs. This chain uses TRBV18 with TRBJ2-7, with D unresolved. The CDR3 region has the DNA TGTGCCAGCTCACCAAGTCTTGCGCGGGAGCAGTACTTC. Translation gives CASSPSLAREQYF. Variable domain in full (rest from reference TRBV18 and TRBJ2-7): NAGVMQNPRHLVRRRGQEARLRCSPMKGHSHVYWYRQLPEEGLKFMVYLQKENIIDESGMPKERFSAEFPKEGPSILRIQQVVRGDSAAYFCASSPSLAREQYFGPGTRLTVT.